This T cell receptor beta chain derives from a study of T cell responses to AZD1222 COVID-19 vaccine. Study outcomes and limitations: At study baseline, merely several AZD1222 recipients were seropositive. Close to half of all spike-specific TCRs reportedly target regions of the variants that are unmutated. Spike-specific TCR breadth and depth rose after two AZD1222 doses. Clonal diversity may have been underestimated in mostly white British donors.

From germline, CDR1 is SGHRS and CDR2 YFSETQ. V was pared by 4 bases and J by 8 bases, with 6 bases of the junction left unmatched. This CDR3 contains 14 residues. This table comes from immunoSEQ multiplex PCR, and its TCRdb copy is limited to in-frame clones, with some not included. The sample holds around 91,000 clones, 70% to 90% seen once. Concerning this clone: Its target is not known.

The clonotype comes from an adult in good health. The sample here was peripheral blood, taken on day 0 of AZD1222 vaccination. V and J are TRBV5-1 and TRBJ1-4, with 9 bases identical to TRBD1. The CDR3 spells CASSPGQGREKLFF. As DNA, the CDR3 is TGCGCCAGCAGCCCAGGACAGGGGAGGGAAAAACTGTTTTTT.